This entry lists 31 T cell receptor beta chains sequenced from one sample in a study of regulatory T cells in long-lasting Graves disease. Sample time point: persistent/refractory GD, antithyroid drugs over 5 years with positive TRAb. With RNA extracted from PBMCs as input, the TCR library was made. For TCR beta, libraries came from iRepertoire HTBI primers and Arm-PCR of CDR3 regions. TCRdb ran MiXCR on the multiplex PCR reads and lists one entry per CDR3 protein. The data contain roughly 470,000 distinct CDR3 sequences, roughly 20% of them singletons. The source material was peripheral blood mononuclear cells (PBMCs), sampled when the disease was refractory, from a patient treated with antithyroid drugs. The receptors come from a female donor with Graves disease.

As for this clonotype: A much larger clonotype is one base distant, so this may be a read error. No conserved phenylalanine or tryptophan ends this CDR3, so it is likely a read error. The rearrangement uses TRBV6-1 and TRBJ2-2; 8 bases are shared with TRBD1. V lost 8 bases and J lost 4; bases outside the gene matches: 9. The CDR3 spans 15 residues. Germline V gene lookup returns CDR1 MNHNS and CDR2 SASEGT. CDR3 loop: CASLRGTGPTGELFL. As DNA, the CDR3 is TGTGCCAGCTTAAGAGGGACAGGCCCCACCGGGGAGCTGTTTCTT.

In this sample, this clonotype turned up many times. DNA of the CDR3: TGTGCCAGCAGTTACTCAAGGGGTCTAAACTATGGCTACACCTTC. This translates into CASSYSRGLNYGYTF. The V call is TRBV6-5, the J call TRBJ1-2; a possible D gene is TRBD1 (5 bases). Trimming shortened V by 0 bases and J by 2 bases, and 10 bases separated the two germline ends. The germline V gene has CDR1 MNHEY and CDR2 SVGAGI. The CDR3 spans 15 residues.

About this clonotype itself: A far larger clone is only one base removed, so a read error is likely. No DNA is shown, since the ends of the CDR3 on it are uncertain; the CDR3 is the one TCRdb lists. The chain links TRBV9 to TRBJ1-1. Both ends counted, the CDR3 spans 13 residues. CDR1 SGDLS and CDR2 YYNGEE come from the germline V gene. This CDR3 reads CASSVGGGTEASF.

This clonotype was observed a few times. The chain couples TRBV11-2 to TRBJ2-3; TRBD2 might be the D (6 bases). The V gene lost 2 bases and the J gene lost 3 bases, with 12 bases spanning the gap. The CDR3 has 15 amino acids. Germline CDR1 and CDR2: SGHAT and FQNNGV. CDR3 in amino acids: CASSLFYGSTDTQYF. CDR3 sequence (DNA): TGTGCCAGCAGCTTATTTTACGGGAGTACAGATACGCAGTATTTT. Filled out from reference TRBV11-2 and TRBJ2-3, the complete variable domain reads EAGVAQSPRYKIIEKRQSVAFWCNPISGHATLYWYQQILGQGPKLLIQFQNNGVVDDSQLPKDRFSAERLKGVDSTLKIQPAKLEDSAVYLCASSLFYGSTDTQYFGPGTRLTVL.

The chain employs TRBV6-1 and TRBJ2-7, with D uncertain. The CDR3 is made up of 15 amino acids. Deletions cut 5 bases from V and 4 bases from J, with 18 bases between. The germline V gene encodes CDR1 MNHNS and CDR2 SASEGT. The CDR3 DNA is TGTGCCAGCAGTCCCCGGAAGATTTGGTTTTACGAGCAGTACTTC. Protein product: CASSPRKIWFYEQYF.

This clonotype was detected only a few times. V and J are TRBV27 and TRBJ2-7, with 10 bases fitting TRBD2. Germline CDR1 and CDR2: MNHEY and SMNVEV (reference sequence). The ends lost 6 bases at V and 5 bases at J; junction bases unmatched: 10. The CDR3 spans 15 residues. DNA for the CDR3: TGTGCCAGCAGACCCAGTAGCGGGAGGTTCCACGAGCAGTACTTC. Protein product: CASRPSSGRFHEQYF.

This clonotype has a count of ten or more. The CDR3: CASTLGGGSYEQYF. DNA for the CDR3: TGTGCCAGCACCTTGGGGGGAGGTTCCTACGAGCAGTACTTC. The rearrangement joins TRBV11-2 to TRBJ2-7, with D perhaps TRBD2 (6 bases). V was trimmed by 7 bases and J by 1 base, leaving 14 bases between them. The CDR3 has 14 residues. The germline V gene encodes CDR1 SGHAT and CDR2 FQNNGV.

In this sample, this clonotype turned up a few times. V and J are TRBV14 and TRBJ2-2, with 10 positions matching TRBD2. V lost 3 bases to trimming and J lost 6 bases; unmatched junction nucleotides: 19. The CDR3 is 20 amino acids. Germline CDR1 SGHDN, CDR2 FVKESK. In DNA, the CDR3 is TGTGCCAGCAGCCAGTTTAAAAAGAGACTAGCGGGTCCAATATCCGGGGAGCTGTTTTTT. This sequence encodes CASSQFKKRLAGPISGELFF.

This sequence joins TRBV5-4 and TRBJ2-2; a weak D match, TRBD2 (5 bases). The CDR3 extends over 15 amino acids. CDR1 and CDR2 from the germline V gene are SGHNT and YYREEE (reference sequence). Trimming left V 4 bases short and J 2 bases short, with 12 bases between. Here the CDR3 reads CASSPGLINTGELFF. As DNA, the CDR3 is TGTGCCAGCAGCCCAGGACTGATAAACACCGGGGAGCTGTTTTTT.

This clonotype has at least ten counts. This chain joins TRBV6-5 and TRBJ2-4; a possible D gene is TRBD1 (6 bases). This CDR3 spans 15 amino acids. V lost 0 bases and J lost 0, with 6 bases in between. The germline V gene has CDR1 MNHEY and CDR2 SVGAGI. In DNA form, the CDR3 reads TGTGCCAGCAGTTACTCGACAGGAGCCAAAAACATTCAGTACTTC. Amino acids: CASSYSTGAKNIQYF.

This clonotype was seen a few times. The genes are TRBV5-1 and TRBJ2-5; possible D gene TRBD2, 6 bases. Germline values: CDR1 SGHRS, CDR2 YFSETQ. The CDR3 sequence is 14 residues long. The germline V and J ends were trimmed by 1 base and 5 bases, with 12 bases remaining between them. The CDR3 region has the DNA TGCGCCAGCAGCTTGCCAGGGAGGCTGGAGACCCAGTACTTC. It yields the protein CASSLPGRLETQYF.

This clonotype appeared a few times. J is TRBJ2-5 and V is TRBV7-8, with 9 positions matching TRBD2. Germline V gives CDR1 SGHVS, CDR2 FQNEAQ. Trimming removed 4 bases from V and 6 bases from J; junction bases left unmatched: 15. The CDR3 has 17 amino acids. The CDR3 reads CASSSPPGGRARKTQYF. The DNA of the CDR3 is TGTGCCAGCAGCTCCCCCCCTGGCGGGAGGGCGAGGAAGACCCAGTACTTC.

This clonotype has at least ten counts. The chain recombines TRBV7-6 with TRBJ1-5; 7 positions match TRBD1. The CDR3 extends over 13 amino acids. Trimming cost V 4 bases and J 6 bases; bases outside gene matches: 3. Germline V gene lookup returns CDR1 SGHVS and CDR2 FNYEAQ. This chain's CDR3 is CASSSNRGQPQHF. The CDR3 DNA reads as TGTGCCAGCAGCTCAAACAGGGGTCAGCCCCAGCATTTT.

This clonotype was counted a few times. The chain is built from TRBV4-1 and TRBJ1-4, with D perhaps matching TRBD1 (5 bases). CDR3 length: 18 amino acids. V lost 0 bases and J lost 1, with 15 bases in between. Germline values: CDR1 MGHRA, CDR2 YSYEKL. CDR3 residues: CASSQDKGLGGTNEKLFF. For the CDR3, the DNA is TGCGCCAGCAGCCAAGATAAGGGACTTGGTGGAACTAATGAAAAACTGTTTTTT.

The rearrangement links TRBV20-1 to TRBJ1-5; no definite D call. V was pared by 6 bases and J by 5 bases, with 20 bases between. Germline CDR1 is DFQATT and CDR2 is SNEGSKA (reference sequence). The length of the CDR3 is 15 residues. The CDR3 coding sequence is TGCAGTGCCAACGATGGGTCCCGGTTGTATCAGCCCCAGCATTTT. The encoded protein is CSANDGSRLYQPQHF.

V and J are TRBV7-2 and TRBJ2-7; 8 bases align to TRBD1. Trimming at V came to 3 bases and at J to 4 bases, leaving 5 bases not matched to a gene. Germline CDR1 is SGHTA and CDR2 is FQGNSA. This CDR3 spans 14 amino acids. CDR3 DNA sequence: TGTGCCAGCAGCTTGTGGACAGGGAAATACGAGCAGTACTTC. It codes for CASSLWTGKYEQYF.

This clonotype showed up many times. J is TRBJ1-5 and V is TRBV25-1, with D perhaps matching TRBD1 (5 bases). V lost 1 base, J lost 6 bases, and 7 bases lay in between. The CDR3 runs to 13 residues. CDR1 is MGHDK and CDR2 is SYGVNS in the germline V gene. Here the CDR3 reads CASSEFGGQPQHF. The CDR3 DNA follows: TGTGCCAGCAGTGAATTTGGGGGTCAGCCCCAGCATTTT.

This clonotype was counted between two and nine times. This rearrangement joins TRBV5-4 to TRBJ1-1; D is ambiguous. This CDR3 has 14 amino acids. V dropped 4 bases and J dropped 1 base, with 11 bases sitting between them. CDR1 is SGHNT and CDR2 is YYREEE in the germline V gene (reference sequence). The chain's CDR3 is CASSTRTENTEAFF. CDR3 bases: TGTGCCAGCAGCACTAGGACGGAGAACACTGAAGCTTTCTTT.

CDR3 in DNA: TGTGCCAGCAGCGGGTATAGCGGGGGGACCTACGAGCAGTACTTC. Amino acids: CASSGYSGGTYEQYF. This chain uses TRBV7-2 with TRBJ2-7, with 10 bases aligning to TRBD2. The V segment lost 5 bases and the J segment 2 bases; nucleotides outside the gene matches: 6. Germline assignment: CDR1 SGHTA and CDR2 FQGNSA. The CDR3 is 15 amino acids.

This clonotype was seen more than once but under ten times. The gene calls are TRBV6-1 and TRBJ2-7; D possibly corresponds to TRBD1 (5 bases). V gave up 8 bases and J gave up 3 bases, with 17 bases separating them. The CDR3 runs to 14 residues. CDR1 is MNHNS, CDR2 SASEGT, per germline. CDR3 in amino acids: CASAPGQTYYEQYF. CDR3 in DNA: TGTGCCAGCGCCCCAGGGCAGACCTACTACGAGCAGTACTTC.

The J gene is TRBJ2-2, the V gene TRBV12-3 or TRBV12-4; perhaps TRBD2 as D (5 bases). V was cut by 7 bases and J by 3 bases, with 12 bases left in between. CDR3 length equals 14 residues. The CDR3 DNA follows: TGTGCCAGCATTGAGGGATTCTACACCGGGGAGCTGTTTTTT. Its translation: CASIEGFYTGELFF.

On this clonotype: The junction shows a germline mismatch at one end, possibly a read error. The chain has TRBV12-3 or TRBV12-4 and TRBJ1-1, with TRBD1 identical over 7 bases. CDR3 length: 15 residues. CDR3 sequence: CAGSLISGGITEAFF. CDR3 DNA sequence: TGTGCCGGCAGTTTAATCTCAGGGGGGATAACTGAAGCTTTCTTT.

This clonotype has ten or more counts. The gene calls are TRBV2 and TRBJ2-2; 12 nucleotides agree with TRBD2. The CDR3 is made up of 15 amino acids. J gave up 5 bases and V 11 bases, and 9 bases lay outside the gene matches. Germline V gene data show CDR1 as SNHLY and CDR2 as FYNNEI. The CDR3: CAASGLAGRTGELFF. The CDR3 coding sequence is TGTGCCGCCTCAGGACTAGCGGGACGTACCGGGGAGCTGTTTTTT.

This clonotype was recorded at least ten times. CDR3 loop: CASRQPTGEVAEAFF. The CDR3 nucleotides read TGTGCCAGCAGACAACCCACAGGGGAGGTCGCTGAAGCTTTCTTT. This rearrangement joins TRBV28 to TRBJ1-1; 7 bases align to TRBD1. CDR3 length: 15 residues. Germline lookup yields CDR1 MDHEN and CDR2 SYDVKM. J gave up 6 bases and V 6 bases, and 13 bases lay outside the gene matches.

This clonotype was seen ten or more times. This chain uses TRBV2 with TRBJ2-7, with no clear D. From germline, CDR1 is SNHLY and CDR2 FYNNEI. The CDR3 runs to 13 residues. Trimming removed 4 bases from V and 3 bases from J, with 10 bases in between. CDR3 DNA sequence: TGTGCCAGCAGTGCCGGGCCGCTCTACGAGCAGTACTTC. This sequence encodes CASSAGPLYEQYF.

Comments on this clonotype: A much larger clone lies one base from this, so it may be a read error. Since the CDR3 does not end with the conserved phenylalanine or tryptophan, this likely comes from a read error. This chain links TRBV6-2 or TRBV6-3 with TRBJ2-5; TRBD2 might be the D (6 bases). Germline V gives CDR1 MNHEY, CDR2 SVGEGT. The CDR3 spans 17 residues. Trimming shortened V by 3 bases and J by 1 base, and 18 bases separated the two germline ends. Here the CDR3 reads CASSYLETAEGQETQYL. The DNA of the CDR3 is TGTGCCAGCAGTTATTTAGAGACTGCGGAGGGCCAAGAGACCCAGTACCTC.

This clonotype was seen many times. The gene calls are TRBV12-3 or TRBV12-4 and TRBJ1-1, with D uncertain. The CDR3 extends over 13 amino acids. Trimming left V 2 bases short and J 1 base short, with 5 bases between. The CDR3, as DNA: TGTGCCAGCAGTTTACACCAGAACACTGAAGCTTTCTTT. Its translation is CASSLHQNTEAFF.

This clonotype was counted ten times or more. V gene TRBV6-2 or TRBV6-3 combines with J gene TRBJ1-2, with 12 bases matching TRBD1. The CDR3 is 16 residues long. Germline V gene sequence: CDR1 MNHEY, CDR2 SVGEGT. J gave up 3 bases and V 2 bases, and 4 bases lay outside the gene matches. The CDR3 coding sequence is TGTGCCAGCAGTTACCCGGGACAGGGGGCCTACTATGGCTACACCTTC. Translating it yields CASSYPGQGAYYGYTF.

The chain links TRBV6-2 or TRBV6-3 to TRBJ2-2; TRBD2 aligns across 11 bases. The V gene's germline CDR1 is MNHEY and CDR2 SVGEGT. The V gene end was trimmed by 6 bases and the J gene end by 2 bases; junction bases not matched to a gene: 5. The length of the CDR3 is 16 residues. The CDR3 protein is CASRPLAGVNTGELFF. CDR3 in DNA: TGTGCCAGCAGACCACTAGCGGGAGTTAACACCGGGGAGCTGTTTTTT.

The sample holds many counts of this clonotype. The rearrangement links TRBV28 to TRBJ1-3; TRBD1 might be the D (6 bases). Germline CDR1 reads MDHEN; CDR2 reads SYDVKM. V was pared by 1 base and J by 0 bases, with 10 bases between. The CDR3 spans 16 residues. CDR3 sequence reads: CASSLFQGSSGNTIYF. The CDR3 DNA reads TGTGCCAGCAGTTTATTCCAGGGGAGCTCTGGAAACACCATATATTTT.

The rearrangement uses TRBV18 and TRBJ2-6, with D unclear. CDR3 size: 14 residues. Trimming removed 8 bases from V and 0 bases from J, with 8 bases in between. Germline V CDR1 and CDR2: KGHSH, LQKENI. CDR3 coding DNA: TGTGCCAGCACGGCGGACTCTGGGGCCAACGTCCTGACTTTC. Its protein is CASTADSGANVLTF.